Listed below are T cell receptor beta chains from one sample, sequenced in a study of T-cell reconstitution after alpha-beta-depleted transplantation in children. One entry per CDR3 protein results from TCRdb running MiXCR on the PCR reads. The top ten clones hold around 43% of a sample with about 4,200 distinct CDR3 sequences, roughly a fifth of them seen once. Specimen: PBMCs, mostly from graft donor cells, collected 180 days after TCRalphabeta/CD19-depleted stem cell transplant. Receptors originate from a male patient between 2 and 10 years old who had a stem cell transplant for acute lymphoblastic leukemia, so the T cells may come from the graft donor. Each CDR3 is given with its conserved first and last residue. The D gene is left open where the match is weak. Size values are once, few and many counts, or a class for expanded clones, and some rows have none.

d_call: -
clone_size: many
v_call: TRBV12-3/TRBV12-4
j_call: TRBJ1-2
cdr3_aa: CASSRRHGYTF
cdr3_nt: TGTGCCAGCAGTAGGAGGCATGGCTACACCTTC

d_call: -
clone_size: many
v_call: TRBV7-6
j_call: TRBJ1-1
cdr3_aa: CASSLESFGESGAFF
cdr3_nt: TGTGCCAGCAGCTTAGAATCCTTTGGGGAAAGTGGAGCTTTCTTT

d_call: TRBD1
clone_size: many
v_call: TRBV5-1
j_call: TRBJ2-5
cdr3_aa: CASSLSGTGAEETQYF
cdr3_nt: TGCGCCAGCAGCTTGTCCGGGACAGGGGCAGAAGAGACCCAGTACTTC

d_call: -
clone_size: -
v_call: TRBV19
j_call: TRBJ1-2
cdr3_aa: CASSIVLNYGYTF
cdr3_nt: TGTGCCAGTAGTATAGTCCTGAACTATGGCTACACCTTC

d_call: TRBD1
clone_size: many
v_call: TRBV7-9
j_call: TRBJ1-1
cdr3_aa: CASSRQGTEAFF
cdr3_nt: TGTGCCAGCAGCCGACAGGGCACTGAAGCTTTCTTT

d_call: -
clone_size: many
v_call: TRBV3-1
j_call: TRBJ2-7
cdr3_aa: CASSPQPGQLDSYEQYF
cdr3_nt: TGTGCCAGCAGCCCTCAACCGGGACAACTGGATTCCTACGAGCAGTACTTC

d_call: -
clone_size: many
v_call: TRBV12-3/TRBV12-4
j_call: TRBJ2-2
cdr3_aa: CASSKGTANTGELFF
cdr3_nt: TGTGCCAGCAGCAAGGGGACTGCTAACACCGGGGAGCTGTTTTTT

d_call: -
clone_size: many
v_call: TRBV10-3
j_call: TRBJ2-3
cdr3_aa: CAISLGERSTDTQYF
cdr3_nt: TGTGCCATCAGCCTCGGGGAAAGGAGCACAGATACGCAGTATTTT

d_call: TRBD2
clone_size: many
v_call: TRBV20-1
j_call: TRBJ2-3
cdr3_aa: CSAGEREPRSTDTQYF
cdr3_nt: TGCAGTGCTGGGGAGCGGGAGCCGAGGAGCACAGATACGCAGTATTTT

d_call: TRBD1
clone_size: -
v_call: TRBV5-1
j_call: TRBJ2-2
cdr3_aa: CASNDRVDTGELFF
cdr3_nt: TGCGCCAGCAACGACAGGGTCGACACCGGGGAGCTGTTTTTT

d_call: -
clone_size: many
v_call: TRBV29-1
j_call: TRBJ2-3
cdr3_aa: CRGIWGATQYF
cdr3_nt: TGCAGGGGAATTTGGGGGGCTACGCAGTATTTT

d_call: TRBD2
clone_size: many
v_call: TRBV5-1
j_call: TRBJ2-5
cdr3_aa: CASSSGPSGQQETQYF
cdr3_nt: TGCGCCAGCAGCTCAGGACCTAGCGGCCAACAAGAGACCCAGTACTTC

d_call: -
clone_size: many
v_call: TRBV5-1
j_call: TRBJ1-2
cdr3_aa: CASSLDTATLGGYTF
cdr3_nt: TGCGCCAGCAGCTTGGATACAGCCACCCTGGGGGGCTACACCTTC

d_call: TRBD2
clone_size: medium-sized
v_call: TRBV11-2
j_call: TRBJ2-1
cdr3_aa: CASSRPPAGVYEQFF
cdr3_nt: TGTGCCAGCAGCCGACCGCCAGCGGGAGTTTATGAGCAGTTCTTC

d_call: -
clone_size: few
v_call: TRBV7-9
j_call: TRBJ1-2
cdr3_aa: CASSLLGQNYGYTF
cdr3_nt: TGTGCCAGCAGCTTACTCGGGCAGAACTATGGCTACACCTTC

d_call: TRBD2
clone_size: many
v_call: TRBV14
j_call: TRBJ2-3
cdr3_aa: CASSQDRVGGRKDTQYF
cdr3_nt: TGTGCCAGCAGCCAAGATAGGGTAGGCGGGAGAAAAGATACGCAGTATTTT

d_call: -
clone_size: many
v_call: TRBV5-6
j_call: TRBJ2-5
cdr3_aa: CASSVIGLQETQYF
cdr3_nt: TGTGCCAGCAGCGTAATCGGGTTACAAGAGACCCAGTACTTC

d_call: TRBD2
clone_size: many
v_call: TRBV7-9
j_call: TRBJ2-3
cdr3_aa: CASSFISGSSPDTQYF
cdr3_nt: TGTGCCAGCAGCTTTATTAGCGGGAGCTCCCCAGATACGCAGTATTTT

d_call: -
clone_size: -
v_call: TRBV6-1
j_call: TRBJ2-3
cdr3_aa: CASSPTSASVAGDTQYF
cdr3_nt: TGTGCCAGCAGTCCAACATCTGCGTCCGTGGCGGGGGATACGCAGTATTTT

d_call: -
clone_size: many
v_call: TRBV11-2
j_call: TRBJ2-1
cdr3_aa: CASTRGRRDLTYNEQFF
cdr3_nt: TGTGCCAGCACCAGAGGTAGGCGGGATTTAACCTACAATGAGCAGTTCTTC

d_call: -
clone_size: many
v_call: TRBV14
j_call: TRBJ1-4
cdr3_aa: CASSQDRLNEKLFF
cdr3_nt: TGTGCCAGCAGCCAAGATCGGCTGAATGAAAAACTGTTTTTT

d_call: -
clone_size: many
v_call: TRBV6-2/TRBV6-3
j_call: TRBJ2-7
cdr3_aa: CASSYGVAEGFEQYF
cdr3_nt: TGTGCCAGCAGTTACGGGGTAGCGGAGGGGTTCGAGCAGTACTTC

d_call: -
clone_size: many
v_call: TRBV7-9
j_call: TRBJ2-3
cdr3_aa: CASSSPVRITDTQYF
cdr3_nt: TGTGCCAGCAGCTCTCCGGTGCGGATCACAGATACGCAGTATTTT

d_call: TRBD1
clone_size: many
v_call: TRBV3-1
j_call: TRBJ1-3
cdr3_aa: CASSQRQGDFSGNTIYF
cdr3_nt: TGTGCCAGCAGCCAGCGACAGGGGGACTTCTCTGGAAACACCATATATTTT

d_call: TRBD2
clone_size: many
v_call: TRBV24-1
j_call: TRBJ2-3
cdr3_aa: CATSRIRQGGDF
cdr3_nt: TGTGCCACCAGTCGTATTAGGCAGGGAGGGGATTTT

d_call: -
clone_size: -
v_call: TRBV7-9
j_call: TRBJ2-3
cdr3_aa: CASRTDTQYF
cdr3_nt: TGTGCCAGCCGAACAGATACGCAGTATTTT

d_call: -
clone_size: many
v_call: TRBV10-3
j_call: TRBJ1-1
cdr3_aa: CAISETGKLNTEAFF
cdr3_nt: TGTGCCATCAGTGAGACAGGAAAATTGAACACTGAAGCTTTCTTT

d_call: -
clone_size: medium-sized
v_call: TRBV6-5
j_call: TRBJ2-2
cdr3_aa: CASSYSSTPRAGELFF
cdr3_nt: TGTGCCAGCAGTTACTCTTCAACCCCGCGGGCCGGGGAGCTGTTTTTT

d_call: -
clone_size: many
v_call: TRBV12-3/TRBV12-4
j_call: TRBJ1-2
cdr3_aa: CASTRVKGGYTF
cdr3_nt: TGTGCCAGCACCAGGGTAAAGGGTGGCTACACCTTC

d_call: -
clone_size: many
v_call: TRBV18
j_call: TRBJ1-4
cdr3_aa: CASSPSGQNVNEKLFF
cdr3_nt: TGTGCCAGCTCACCCTCCGGACAGAATGTTAATGAAAAACTGTTTTTT

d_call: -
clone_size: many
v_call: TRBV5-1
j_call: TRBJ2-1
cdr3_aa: CASSSVSSYNEQFF
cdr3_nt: TGCGCCAGCAGCTCGGTTAGCTCCTACAATGAGCAGTTCTTC